Following are 11 T cell receptor beta chains from one sample sequenced in a study of blood T cell repertoires in COVID-19. Libraries were prepared by immunoSEQ multiplex PCR; TCRdb keeps only in-frame clonotypes and omits some of them. The data hold over 100,000 clones, with 86% observed a single time. The sequencing sample was made of peripheral blood. The receptor set was obtained from a woman in her seventies with COVID-19, enrolled during active disease.

A few counts support this clone. The chain is built from TRBV6-5 and TRBJ1-5; 7 positions match TRBD1. J was trimmed by 6 bases and V by 5 bases; bases with no gene match: 7. Germline CDR1 is MNHEY and CDR2 is SVGAGI. There are 14 residues in the CDR3. The CDR3 loop reads CASSTRQGLQPQHF. The CDR3 DNA reads as TGTGCCAGCAGTACCCGACAGGGCCTTCAGCCCCAGCATTTT.

The gene calls are TRBV3-1 (or the pseudogene TRBV3-2) and TRBJ2-5; perhaps TRBD1 as D (6 bases). Germline lookup yields CDR1 LGHDT and CDR2 YNNKEL (reference sequence). There are 12 residues in the CDR3. The ends were cut back, 8 bases at V and 2 bases at J, with 9 bases in the middle. Here the CDR3 reads CASGQRQETQYF. In DNA, the CDR3 is TGTGCCAGCGGACAGCGACAAGAGACCCAGTACTTC.

This chain connects TRBV18 to TRBJ2-7; TRBD2 matches at 15 bases. Germline CDR1 is KGHSH and CDR2 is LQKENI. The CDR3 sequence is 16 residues long. With V trimmed by 5 bases and J by 3 bases, 5 bases remained unmatched. This CDR3 is CASSSGLAGGSYEQYF. The CDR3 DNA follows: TGTGCCAGCTCATCGGGACTAGCGGGGGGTAGCTACGAGCAGTACTTC.

CDR3 amino acids: CASTKPTGGADTQYF. The CDR3 region has the DNA TGTGCCAGCACCAAACCGACAGGGGGCGCAGATACGCAGTATTTT. The chain joins TRBV28 to TRBJ2-3; TRBD1 matches 10 bases. Per germline, CDR1 MDHEN and CDR2 SYDVKM. The CDR3 spans 15 residues. V lost 7 bases to trimming and J lost 4 bases; unmatched junction nucleotides: 8.

The chain is built from TRBV5-8 and TRBJ1-1; tentatively, D is TRBD1 (5 bases). The CDR3 length is 13 residues. Germline-derived CDR1 and CDR2 are SGHTS and YDEGEE. The V gene lost 9 bases and the J gene lost 4 bases, with 16 bases spanning the gap. The CDR3 DNA sequence: TGTGCCACTCGGACCCGGGGGACCACTGAAGCTTTCTTT. It yields the protein CATRTRGTTEAFF.

The chain couples TRBV5-1 to TRBJ2-7; 9 nucleotides line up with TRBD1. The germline V gene has CDR1 SGHRS and CDR2 YFSETQ. V shed 4 bases and J 4 bases; nucleotides not matched to a gene: 3. The CDR3 sequence is 13 residues long. In nucleotides, the CDR3 is TGCGCCAGCAGCAAGGGACAGGGATACGAGCAGTACTTC. Its protein is CASSKGQGYEQYF.

The rearrangement joins TRBV3-1 (or the pseudogene TRBV3-2) to TRBJ2-1, with 15 bases aligning to TRBD2. CDR3 length: 16 amino acids. V dropped 4 bases and J dropped 4; count of bases not matched to a gene: 2. Per the germline V gene, CDR1 is LGHDT and CDR2 is YNNKEL (reference sequence). CDR3 region: CASSRGLAGGYNEQFF. The CDR3 nucleotides are TGTGCCAGCAGCCGAGGACTAGCGGGGGGGTACAATGAGCAGTTCTTC.

The chain carries TRBV3-1 (or the pseudogene TRBV3-2) and TRBJ1-4, with D unresolved. The germline V gene encodes CDR1 LGHDT and CDR2 YNNKEL (reference sequence). V was pared by 2 bases and J by 4 bases, with 11 bases between. The CDR3 loop spans 15 amino acids. In DNA form, the CDR3 reads TGTGCCAGCAGCCAATTTCGAGGAGGTAATGAAAAACTGTTTTTT. Encoded protein: CASSQFRGGNEKLFF.

The chain couples TRBV3-1 (or the pseudogene TRBV3-2) to TRBJ1-2; TRBD1 is a possible D gene (5 bases). The CDR3 length is 13 residues. Per germline, CDR1 LGHDT and CDR2 YNNKEL (reference sequence). V dropped 1 base and J dropped 7 bases, with 10 bases sitting between them. The CDR3 reads CASSQGTGGGYTF. The CDR3 region has the DNA TGTGCCAGCAGCCAAGGGACGGGGGGTGGCTACACCTTC.

This clone was found a few times. The chain is built from TRBV30 and TRBJ1-5; TRBD1 might be the D (6 bases). Trimming cost V 0 bases and J 6 bases, with 21 bases left between them. The germline V gene encodes CDR1 GTSNPN and CDR2 SVGIG (reference sequence). The CDR3 has 17 residues. The CDR3 DNA reads TGTGCCTGGAGTGTTTGGACAGCGGGAAGAAGGGGTCAGCCCCAGCATTTT. Its translation is CAWSVWTAGRRGQPQHF.

This clone was recorded a few times. This rearrangement joins TRBV2 to TRBJ1-1, with 8 bases fitting TRBD1. The CDR3 loop spans 16 amino acids. V lost 5 bases to trimming and J lost 1 base; unmatched junction nucleotides: 9. In germline, CDR1 is SNHLY, CDR2 FYNNEI. The chain's CDR3 is CASSKHGGQANTEAFF. The CDR3, as DNA: TGTGCCAGCAGTAAACACGGGGGACAGGCGAACACTGAAGCTTTCTTT.